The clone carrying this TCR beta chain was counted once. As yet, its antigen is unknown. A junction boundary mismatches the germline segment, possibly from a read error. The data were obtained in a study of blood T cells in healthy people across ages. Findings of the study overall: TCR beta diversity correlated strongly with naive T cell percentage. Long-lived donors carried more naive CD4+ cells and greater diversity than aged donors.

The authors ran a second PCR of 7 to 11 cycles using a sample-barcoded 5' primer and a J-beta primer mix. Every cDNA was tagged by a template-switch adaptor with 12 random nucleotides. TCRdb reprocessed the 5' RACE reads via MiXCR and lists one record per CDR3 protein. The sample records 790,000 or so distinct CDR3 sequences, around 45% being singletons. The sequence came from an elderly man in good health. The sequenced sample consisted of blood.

CDR3: CASSPLTTRGTDAQYF. The CDR3 DNA reads as TGTGCCAGCAGTCCACTCACTACGAGAGGGACAGATGCGCAGTATTTT. The chain recombines TRBV27 with TRBJ2-3; 7 nucleotides agree with TRBD1. Germline lookup yields CDR1 MNHEY and CDR2 SMNVEV (reference sequence). This CDR3 is built from 16 residues.